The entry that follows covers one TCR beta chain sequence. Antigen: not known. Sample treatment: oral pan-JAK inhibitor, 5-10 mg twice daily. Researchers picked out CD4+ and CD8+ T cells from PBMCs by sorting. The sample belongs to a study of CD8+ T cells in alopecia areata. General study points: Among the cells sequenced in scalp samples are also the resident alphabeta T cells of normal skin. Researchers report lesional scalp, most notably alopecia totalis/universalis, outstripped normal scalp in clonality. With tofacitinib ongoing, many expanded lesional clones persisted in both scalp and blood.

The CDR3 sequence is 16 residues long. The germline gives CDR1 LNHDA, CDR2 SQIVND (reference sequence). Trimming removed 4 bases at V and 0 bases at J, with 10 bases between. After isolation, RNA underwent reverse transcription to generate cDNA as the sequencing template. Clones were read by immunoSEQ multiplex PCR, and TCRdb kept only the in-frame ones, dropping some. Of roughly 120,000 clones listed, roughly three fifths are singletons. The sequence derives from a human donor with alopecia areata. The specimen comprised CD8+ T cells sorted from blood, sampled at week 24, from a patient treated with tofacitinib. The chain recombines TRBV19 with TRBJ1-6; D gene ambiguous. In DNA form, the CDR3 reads TGTGCCAGTAGTACCGACATGAGCTCCTATAATTCACCCCTCCACTTT. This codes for CASSTDMSSYNSPLHF.